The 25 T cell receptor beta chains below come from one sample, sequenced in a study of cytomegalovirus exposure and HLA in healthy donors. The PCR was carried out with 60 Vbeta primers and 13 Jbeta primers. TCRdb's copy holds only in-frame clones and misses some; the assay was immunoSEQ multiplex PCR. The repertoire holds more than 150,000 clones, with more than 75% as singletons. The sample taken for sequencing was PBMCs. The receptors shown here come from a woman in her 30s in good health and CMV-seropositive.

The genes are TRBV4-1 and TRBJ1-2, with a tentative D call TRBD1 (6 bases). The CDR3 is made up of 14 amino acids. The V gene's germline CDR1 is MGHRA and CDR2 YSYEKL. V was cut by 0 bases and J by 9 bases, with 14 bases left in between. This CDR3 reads CASSQEGTLSRYTF. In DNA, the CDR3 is TGCGCCAGCAGCCAAGAAGGGACACTTTCTCGCTACACCTTC.

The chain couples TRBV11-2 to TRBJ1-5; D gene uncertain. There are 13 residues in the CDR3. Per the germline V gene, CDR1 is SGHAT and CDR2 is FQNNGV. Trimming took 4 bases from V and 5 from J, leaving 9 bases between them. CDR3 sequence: CASSSNGDQPQHF. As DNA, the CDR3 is TGTGCCAGCAGCTCCAACGGGGATCAGCCCCAGCATTTT.

CDR3 nucleotides: TGTGCCAGCAGCGTAGCTAGTACCAATGAGCAGTTCTTC. Residues: CASSVASTNEQFF. The gene calls are TRBV9 and TRBJ2-1; the D is unclear. With 0 bases removed from V and 6 bases from J, the gap between germline ends came to 7 bases. The CDR3 runs to 13 residues. Germline assignment: CDR1 SGDLS and CDR2 YYNGEE.

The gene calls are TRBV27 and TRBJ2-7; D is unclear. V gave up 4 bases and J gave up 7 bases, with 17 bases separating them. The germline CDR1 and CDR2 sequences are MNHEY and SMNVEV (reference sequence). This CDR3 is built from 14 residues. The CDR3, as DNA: TGTGCCAGCAGTTCTTTTTTTCCCCCGGAGGAGCAGTACTTC. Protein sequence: CASSSFFPPEEQYF.

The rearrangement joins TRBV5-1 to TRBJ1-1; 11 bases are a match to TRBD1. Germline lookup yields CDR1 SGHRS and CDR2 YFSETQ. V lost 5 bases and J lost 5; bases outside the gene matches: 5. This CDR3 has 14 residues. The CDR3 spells CASSSGTGGTEAFF. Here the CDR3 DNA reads TGCGCCAGCAGTTCCGGGACAGGGGGAACTGAAGCTTTCTTT. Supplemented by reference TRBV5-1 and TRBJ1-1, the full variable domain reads KAGVTQTPRYLIKTRGQQVTLSCSPISGHRSVSWYQQTPGQGLQFLFEYFSETQRNKGNFPGRFSGRQFSNSRSEMNVSTLELGDSALYLCASSSGTGGTEAFFGQGTRLTVV.

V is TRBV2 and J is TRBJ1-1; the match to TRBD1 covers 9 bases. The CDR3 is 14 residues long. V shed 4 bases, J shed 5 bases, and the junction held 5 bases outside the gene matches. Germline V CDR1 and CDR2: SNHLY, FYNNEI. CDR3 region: CASSGQGGVTEAFF. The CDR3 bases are TGTGCCAGCAGTGGACAGGGGGGAGTTACTGAAGCTTTCTTT.

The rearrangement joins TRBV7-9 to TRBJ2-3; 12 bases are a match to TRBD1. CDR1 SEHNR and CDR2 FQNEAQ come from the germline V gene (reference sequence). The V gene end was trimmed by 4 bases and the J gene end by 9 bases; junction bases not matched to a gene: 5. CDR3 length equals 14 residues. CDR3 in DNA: TGTGCCAGCAGCTCGGGGACAGGGGGCCAGACGCAGTATTTT. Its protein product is CASSSGTGGQTQYF.

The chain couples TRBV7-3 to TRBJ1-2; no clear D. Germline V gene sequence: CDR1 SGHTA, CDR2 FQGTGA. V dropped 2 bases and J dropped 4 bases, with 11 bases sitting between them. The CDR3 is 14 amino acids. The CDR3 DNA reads TGTGCCAGCAGCTTAGATGGCAGCGTCTATGGCTACACCTTC. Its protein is CASSLDGSVYGYTF.

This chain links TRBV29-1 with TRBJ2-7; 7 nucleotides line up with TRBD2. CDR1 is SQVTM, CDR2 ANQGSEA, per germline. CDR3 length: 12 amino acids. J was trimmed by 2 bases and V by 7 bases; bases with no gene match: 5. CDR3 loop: CSAREGPYEQYF. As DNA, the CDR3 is TGCAGCGCAAGGGAGGGGCCCTACGAGCAGTACTTC.

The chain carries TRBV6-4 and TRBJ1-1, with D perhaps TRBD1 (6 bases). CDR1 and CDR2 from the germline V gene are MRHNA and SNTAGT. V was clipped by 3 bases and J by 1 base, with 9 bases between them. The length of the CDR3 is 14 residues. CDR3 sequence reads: CASSEGASNTEAFF. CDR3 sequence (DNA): TGTGCCAGCAGTGAGGGGGCTTCGAACACTGAAGCTTTCTTT.

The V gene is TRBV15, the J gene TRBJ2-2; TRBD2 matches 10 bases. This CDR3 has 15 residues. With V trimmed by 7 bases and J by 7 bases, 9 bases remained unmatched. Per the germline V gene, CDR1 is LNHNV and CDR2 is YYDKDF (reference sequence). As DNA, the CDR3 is TGTGCCACCACTGAGCGGGGGGGCCGAATCGGGGAGCTGTTTTTT. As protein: CATTERGGRIGELFF. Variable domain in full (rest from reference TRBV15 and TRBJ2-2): DAMVIQNPRYQVTQFGKPVTLSCSQTLNHNVMYWYQQKSSQAPKLLFHYYDKDFNNEADTPDNFQSRRPNTSFCFLDIRSPGLGDTAMYLCATTERGGRIGELFFGEGSRLTVL.

CDR3 nucleotide sequence: TGTGCCATCAGTGGGGACAGGGCACAGACCCAGTACTTC. Translated, it gives CAISGDRAQTQYF. The chain couples TRBV10-3 to TRBJ2-5, with 9 positions matching TRBD1. This CDR3 has 13 amino acids. Germline CDR1 ENHRY, CDR2 SYGVKD. Trimming took 4 bases from V and 6 from J; bases not matched to a gene: 3.

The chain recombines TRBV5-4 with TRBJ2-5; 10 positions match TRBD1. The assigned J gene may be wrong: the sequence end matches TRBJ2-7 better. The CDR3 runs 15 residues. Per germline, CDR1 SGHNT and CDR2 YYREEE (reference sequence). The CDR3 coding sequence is TGTGCCAGCAGCCTGGGACAGGGGAGCTCCTACGAGCAGTACTTC. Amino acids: CASSLGQGSSYEQYF.

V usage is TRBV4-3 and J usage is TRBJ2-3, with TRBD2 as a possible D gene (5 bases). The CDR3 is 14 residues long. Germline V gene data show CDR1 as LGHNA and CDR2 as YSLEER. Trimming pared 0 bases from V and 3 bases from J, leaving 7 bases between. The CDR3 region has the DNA TGCGCCAGCAGCCAAGAAAGGGAGACAGATACGCAGTATTTT. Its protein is CASSQERETDTQYF.

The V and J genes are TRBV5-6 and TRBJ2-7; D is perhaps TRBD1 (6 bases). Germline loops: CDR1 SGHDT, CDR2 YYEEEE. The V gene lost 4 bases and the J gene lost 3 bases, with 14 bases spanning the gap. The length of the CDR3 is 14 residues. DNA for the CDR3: TGTGCCAGCAGCGACCGGGACATACTCTACGAGCAGTACTTC. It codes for CASSDRDILYEQYF.

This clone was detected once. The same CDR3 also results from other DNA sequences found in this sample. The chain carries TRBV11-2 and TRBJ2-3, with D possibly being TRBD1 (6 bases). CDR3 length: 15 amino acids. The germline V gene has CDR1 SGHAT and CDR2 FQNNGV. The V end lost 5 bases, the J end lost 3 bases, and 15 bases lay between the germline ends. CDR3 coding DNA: TGTGCCAGCAGCCTGGACAGATCAGGAACAGATACGCAGTATTTT. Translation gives CASSLDRSGTDTQYF.

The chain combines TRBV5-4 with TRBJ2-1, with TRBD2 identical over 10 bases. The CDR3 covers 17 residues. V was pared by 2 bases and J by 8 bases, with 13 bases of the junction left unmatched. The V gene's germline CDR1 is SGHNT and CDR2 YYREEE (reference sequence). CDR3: CASSFTLAGAPPYEQFF. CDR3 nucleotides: TGTGCCAGCAGCTTTACCCTAGCGGGGGCTCCGCCTTATGAGCAGTTCTTC. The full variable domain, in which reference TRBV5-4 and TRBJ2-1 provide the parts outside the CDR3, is ETGVTQSPTHLIKTRGQQVTLRCSSQSGHNTVSWYQQALGQGPQFIFQYYREEENGRGNFPPRFSGLQFPNYSSELNVNALELDDSALYLCASSFTLAGAPPYEQFFGPGTRLTVL.

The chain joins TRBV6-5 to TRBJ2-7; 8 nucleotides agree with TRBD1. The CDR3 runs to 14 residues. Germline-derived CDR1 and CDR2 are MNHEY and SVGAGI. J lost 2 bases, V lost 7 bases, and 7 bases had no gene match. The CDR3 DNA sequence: TGTGCCAGCACCGCGGACAGGGCCCCCTACGAGCAGTACTTC. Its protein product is CASTADRAPYEQYF.

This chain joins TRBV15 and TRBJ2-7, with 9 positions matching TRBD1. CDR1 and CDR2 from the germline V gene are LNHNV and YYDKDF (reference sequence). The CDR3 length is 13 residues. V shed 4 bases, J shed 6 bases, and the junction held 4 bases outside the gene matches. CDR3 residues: CATSMTDRGEQYF. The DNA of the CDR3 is TGTGCCACCAGCATGACGGACAGGGGCGAGCAGTACTTC.

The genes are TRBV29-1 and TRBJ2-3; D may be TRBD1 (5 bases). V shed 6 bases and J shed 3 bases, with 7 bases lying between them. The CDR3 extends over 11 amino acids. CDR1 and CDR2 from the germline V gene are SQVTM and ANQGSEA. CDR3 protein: CSVHRTDTQYF. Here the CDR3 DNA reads TGCAGCGTACACAGGACAGATACGCAGTATTTT.

The CDR3 DNA follows: TGTGCCAGCAGCCAAGGGAGGGACGAGCAGTTCTTC. Its translation is CASSQGRDEQFF. The chain uses TRBV13 and TRBJ2-1, with TRBD2 matching 7 bases. This CDR3 has 12 residues. Germline V lookup: CDR1 PRHDT, CDR2 FYEKMQ (reference sequence). Trimming cost V 5 bases and J 10 bases; bases outside gene matches: 5. The whole variable domain, filled in from reference TRBV13 and TRBJ2-1, reads AAGVIQSPRHLIKEKRETATLKCYPIPRHDTVYWYQQGPGQDPQFLISFYEKMQSDKGSIPDRFSAQQFSDYHSELNMSSLELGDSALYFCASSQGRDEQFFGPGTRLTVL.

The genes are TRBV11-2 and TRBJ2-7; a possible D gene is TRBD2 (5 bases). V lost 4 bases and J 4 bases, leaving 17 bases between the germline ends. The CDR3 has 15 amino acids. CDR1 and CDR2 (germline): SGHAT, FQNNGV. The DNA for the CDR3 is TGTGCCAGCAGCTACCGGGTGGGAGACTGGTACGAGCAGTACTTC. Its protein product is CASSYRVGDWYEQYF.

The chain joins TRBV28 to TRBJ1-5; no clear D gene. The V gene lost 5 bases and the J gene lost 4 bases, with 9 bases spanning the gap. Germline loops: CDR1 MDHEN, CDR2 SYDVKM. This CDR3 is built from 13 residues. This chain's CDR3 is CASSPRLNQPQHF. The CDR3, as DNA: TGTGCCAGCAGTCCGAGGCTAAATCAGCCCCAGCATTTT.

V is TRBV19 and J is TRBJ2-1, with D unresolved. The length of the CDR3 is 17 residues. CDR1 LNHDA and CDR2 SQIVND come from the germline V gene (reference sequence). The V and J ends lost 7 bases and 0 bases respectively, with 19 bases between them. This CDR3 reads CASTLDGIGYSYNEQFF. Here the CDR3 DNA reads TGTGCCAGTACCCTAGACGGAATAGGATACTCCTACAATGAGCAGTTCTTC.

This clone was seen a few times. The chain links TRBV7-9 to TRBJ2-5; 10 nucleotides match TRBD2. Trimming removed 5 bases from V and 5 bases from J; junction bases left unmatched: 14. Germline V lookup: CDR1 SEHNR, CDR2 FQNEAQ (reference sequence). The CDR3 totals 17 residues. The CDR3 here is CASSPRPGTSDSETQYF. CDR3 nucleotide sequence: TGTGCCAGCAGCCCGCGCCCCGGGACTAGCGATTCTGAGACCCAGTACTTC.